This TCR beta chain appears in the sequencing data of a study of T cells after yellow fever vaccination. This clonotype was found a few times. Its specificity is unknown. 5'RACE template switching produced TCR cDNA carrying a universal primer site and UMIs. TCRdb used MiXCR to reprocess the 5' RACE reads, holding one entry per CDR3 protein. This table has some 120,000 distinct CDR3 sequences, around 7.4% appearing once. Whole-study results and caveats: After the booster, over 95% of CD4 and about 90% of CD8 primary-response clones were re-detected. Weaker in magnitude, the secondary response showed a faster peak on day 5 versus 15.

The V and J ends lost 3 bases and 8 bases, in that order; junction bases with no gene match: 4. The CDR3 is 15 amino acids. Germline CDR1 and CDR2: ENHRY and SYGVKD. The material was CD4+ T cells sorted from PBMCs, obtained around 10 days after the first yellow fever vaccination. This sequence was found in a man in his late teens or twenties who received the YFV17D yellow fever vaccine. The chain combines TRBV10-3 with TRBJ1-6; 10 bases are shared with TRBD1. Here the CDR3 reads CAISDGDRGDSPLHF. CDR3 nucleotide sequence: TGTGCCATCAGTGATGGGGACAGGGGTGATTCACCCCTCCACTTT.